Listed here is a single T cell receptor beta chain. Its antigen is undetermined. The data derive from a study of early T cells in non-severe SARS-CoV-2 infection. The overall study: From unsorted whole blood, bulk RNA was sequenced, and the chains remained unpaired. General observations from the study: Database matching using VDJdb favored anti-spike CD8 responses, with private and CD4 specificities left missing.

The library protocol tagged individual cDNA molecules with unique molecular identifiers. TCRdb reanalysed the 5' RACE reads using MiXCR and keeps one entry per CDR3 protein. The sample holds some 54,000 distinct CDR3 sequences, roughly a tenth seen once. Germline CDR1 ENHRY, CDR2 SYGVKD. The CDR3 sequence is 12 residues long. Trimming took off 3 bases at V and 5 bases at J, with 8 bases between the two ends. Sequences were obtained from whole blood. This sequence originates from an adult who was a healthcare worker with PCR-confirmed SARS-CoV-2 infection or an uninfected control (not recorded which). The chain couples TRBV10-3 to TRBJ2-7; TRBD2 might be the D (5 bases). CDR3 sequence reads: CAISDKEDEQYF. CDR3 bases: TGTGCCATCAGTGACAAGGAGGACGAGCAGTACTTC.